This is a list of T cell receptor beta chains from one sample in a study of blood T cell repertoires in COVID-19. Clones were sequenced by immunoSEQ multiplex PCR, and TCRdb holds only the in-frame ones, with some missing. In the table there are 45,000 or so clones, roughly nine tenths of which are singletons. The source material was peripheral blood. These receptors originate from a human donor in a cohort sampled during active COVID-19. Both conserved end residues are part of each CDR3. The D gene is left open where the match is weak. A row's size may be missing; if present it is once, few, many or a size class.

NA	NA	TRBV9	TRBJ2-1	TGTGCCAGCAGCAAGAGCCGAGGGGGAGCTCCCTACAATGAGCAGTTCTTC	CASSKSRGGAPYNEQFF
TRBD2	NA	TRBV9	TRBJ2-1	TGTGCCAGCAGCTTACACGGGACTAGCGGTAATGAGCAGTTCTTC	CASSLHGTSGNEQFF
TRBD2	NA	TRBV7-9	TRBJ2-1	TGTGCCAGCAGCTTCGGGGTAGCGGGGGGTACCTCCTACAATGAGCAGTTCTTC	CASSFGVAGGTSYNEQFF
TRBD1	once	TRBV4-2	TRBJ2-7	TGTGCCAGCAGCCTTGGACAGGGGAACCCCTACGAGCAGTACTTC	CASSLGQGNPYEQYF
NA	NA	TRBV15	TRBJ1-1	TGTGCCACCAGCAGAGATTCATTTAACGCGGGCGAACCTGAAGCTTTCTTT	CATSRDSFNAGEPEAFF
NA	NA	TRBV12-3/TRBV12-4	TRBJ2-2	TGTGCCAGCAGGGACAGTCATACCCGGGAGCTGTTTTTT	CASRDSHTRELFF
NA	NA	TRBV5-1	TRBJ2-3	TGCGCCAGCAGCTTGGAGTCAGGCTCGACAGATACGCAGTATTTT	CASSLESGSTDTQYF
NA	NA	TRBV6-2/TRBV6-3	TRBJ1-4	TGTGCCAGCAGTTACTCGAGTCCGGGACTACGTTCGACCCAAAATGAAAAACTGTTTTTT	CASSYSSPGLRSTQNEKLFF
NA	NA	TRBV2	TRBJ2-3	TGTGCCAGCAGTGCCCAGACAGGATACACAGATACGCAGTATTTT	CASSAQTGYTDTQYF
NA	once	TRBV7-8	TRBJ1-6	TGTGCCAGCAGCTTAGCCATAGGCAGGGTGAATAATTCACCCCTCCACTTT	CASSLAIGRVNNSPLHF
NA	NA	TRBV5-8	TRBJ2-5	TGTGCCAGCCGCCGGTGGGAGGAAGAGACCCAGTACTTC	CASRRWEEETQYF
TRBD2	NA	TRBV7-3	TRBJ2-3	TGTGCCAGCAGCTCAGGGACTAGCGGGGATACGCAGTATTTT	CASSSGTSGDTQYF
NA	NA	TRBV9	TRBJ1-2	TGTGCCAGCAGCCAAGGGGATTCCTATGGCTACACCTTC	CASSQGDSYGYTF
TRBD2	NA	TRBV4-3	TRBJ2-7	TGCGCCAGCAGCCAAGAAACGGGGGGGACGTACGAGCAGTACTTC	CASSQETGGTYEQYF
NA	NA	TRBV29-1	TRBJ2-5	TGCAGCGCCAGGCCAGGGACACGAGAGACCCAGTACTTC	CSARPGTRETQYF
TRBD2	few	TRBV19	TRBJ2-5	TGTGCCAGTAGTACGAGTGGGGAGGGGACCCAGTACTTC	CASSTSGEGTQYF
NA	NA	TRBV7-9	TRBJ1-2	TGTGCCAGCAGTCCTCCAGGGGTGCATGGCTACACCTTC	CASSPPGVHGYTF
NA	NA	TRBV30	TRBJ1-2	TGTGCCTGTAAACTGGGGGGGATGGGTGGCTACACCTTC	CACKLGGMGGYTF
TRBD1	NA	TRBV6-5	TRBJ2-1	TGTGCCAGCAGTTACGGCAGGGGGCGGGAGCAGTTCTTC	CASSYGRGREQFF
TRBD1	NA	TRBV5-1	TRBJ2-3	TGCGCCAGCAGCACCGACAGGGTAGAGGCAGATACGCAGTATTTT	CASSTDRVEADTQYF
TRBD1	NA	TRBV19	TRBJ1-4	TGTGCCAGTGAGCCGGGACAGGGTTGGGAAAAACTGTTTTTT	CASEPGQGWEKLFF
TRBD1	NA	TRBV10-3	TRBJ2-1	TGTGCCATCGGCCTGACAGGGGGGCATGAGCAGTTCTTC	CAIGLTGGHEQFF
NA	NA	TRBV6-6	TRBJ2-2	TGTGCCAGCAGGAAAGGACAGCCCAACACCGGGGAGCTGTTTTTT	CASRKGQPNTGELFF
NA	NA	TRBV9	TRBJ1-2	TGTGCCAGCAGCGTAGACCGAGGGGGGGTCTATGGCTACACCTTC	CASSVDRGGVYGYTF
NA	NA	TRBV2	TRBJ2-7	TGTGCCAGCAGTGTCGCCGCGAGCTCCTACGAGCAGTACTTC	CASSVAASSYEQYF
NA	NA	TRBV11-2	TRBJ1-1	TGTGCCAGCAGCTTGGCTCACACTGAAGCTTTCTTT	CASSLAHTEAFF
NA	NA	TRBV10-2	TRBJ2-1	TGCGCCACCCGATACGACAGAGGGGGCTACAATGAGCAGTTCTTC	CATRYDRGGYNEQFF
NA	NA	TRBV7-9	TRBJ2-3	TGTGCCAGCAGCTTTACAGGGCCCGCAGATACGCAGTATTTT	CASSFTGPADTQYF
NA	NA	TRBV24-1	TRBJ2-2	TGTGCCACCAGTAACAGGGCGGAGGGGGAGCTGTTTTTT	CATSNRAEGELFF
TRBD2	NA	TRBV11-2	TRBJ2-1	TGTGCCAGCAGCTTAGGGCTAGCGGGGGGCGATGAGCAGTTCTTC	CASSLGLAGGDEQFF
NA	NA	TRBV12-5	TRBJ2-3	TGTGCTAGTGGTTTCGCGCTAGCTAGCACAGATACGCAGTATTTT	CASGFALASTDTQYF
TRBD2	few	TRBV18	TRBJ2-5	TGTGCCAGCTCACCTTTGGGGGAGGGTCAAGAGACCCAGTACTTC	CASSPLGEGQETQYF
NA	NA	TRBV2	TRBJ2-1	TGTGCCAGCAGTGAACAGGGAAATTACAATGAGCAGTTCTTC	CASSEQGNYNEQFF
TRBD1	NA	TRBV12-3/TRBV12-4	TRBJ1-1	TGTGCCAGCAGTCTGTGGACAGGGAAGGAAGCTTTCTTT	CASSLWTGKEAFF
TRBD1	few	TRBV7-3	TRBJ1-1	TGTGCCAGCAGCTTTTCAGGGGGGACGACTGAAGCTTTCTTT	CASSFSGGTTEAFF
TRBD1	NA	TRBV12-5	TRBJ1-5	TGTGCTAGTGGTACCGGGACAGCCAATCAGCCCCAGCATTTT	CASGTGTANQPQHF